The clone carrying this T cell receptor beta chain has just one count. The repertoire was sequenced with immunoSEQ multiplex PCR; TCRdb's copy has only in-frame clones and lacks some. This repertoire shows under 25,000 clones, more than 80% found once; its top ten account for around 8%. These data originate in a study of T cell changes during pregnancy in multiple sclerosis. Per the germline V gene, CDR1 is MNHEY and CDR2 is SMNVEV (reference sequence). V was clipped by 2 bases and J by 6 bases, with 16 bases between them. The CDR3 has 15 amino acids. Here the sequenced sample was CD8+ T cells from peripheral blood mononuclear cells, taken in the first trimester of pregnancy. This chain uses TRBV27 with TRBJ1-1; tentative D call: TRBD1 (5 bases). The TCR originated in a female donor in good health, enrolled as a control in a pregnancy study. CDR3 DNA sequence: TGTGCCAGCAGTTTACACATGGAGGGAGGGGCTGAAGCTTTCTTT. It specifies CASSLHMEGGAEAFF.